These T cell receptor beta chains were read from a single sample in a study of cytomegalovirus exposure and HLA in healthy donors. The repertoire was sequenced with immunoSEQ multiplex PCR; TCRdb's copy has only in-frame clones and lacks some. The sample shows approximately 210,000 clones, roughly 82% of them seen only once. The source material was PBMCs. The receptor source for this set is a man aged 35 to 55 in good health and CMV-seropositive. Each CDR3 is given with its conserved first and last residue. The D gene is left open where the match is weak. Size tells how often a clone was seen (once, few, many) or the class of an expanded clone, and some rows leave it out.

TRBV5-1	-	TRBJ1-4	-	TGCGCCAGCAGCGCGGGACGACGAGGGAATGAAAAACTGTTTTTT	CASSAGRRGNEKLFF
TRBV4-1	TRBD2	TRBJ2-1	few	TGCGCCAGCAGATCCGGGACTAACATGCCGGATGAGCAGTTCTTC	CASRSGTNMPDEQFF
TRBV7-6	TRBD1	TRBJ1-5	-	TGTGCCAGCAGCACCGGACAGGGCAATCAGCCCCAGCATTTT	CASSTGQGNQPQHF
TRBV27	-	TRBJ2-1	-	TGTGCCAGCAGTTTAGGCGGCTACAATGAGCAGTTCTTC	CASSLGGYNEQFF
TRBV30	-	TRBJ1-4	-	TGTGCCTGGGGCCCCTCGGGGGGGCGGATTGAAAAACTGTTTTTT	CAWGPSGGRIEKLFF
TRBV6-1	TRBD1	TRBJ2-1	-	TGTGCCAGCAATTCCCCGGACAGGGGTTACAATGAGCAGTTCTTC	CASNSPDRGYNEQFF
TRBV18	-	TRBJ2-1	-	TGTGCCAGCTCATCTTACAATGAGCAGTTCTTC	CASSSYNEQFF
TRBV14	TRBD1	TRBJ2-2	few	TGTGCCAGCAGCCAAGGCCAGGGGGCTCGGACCGGGGAGCTGTTTTTT	CASSQGQGARTGELFF
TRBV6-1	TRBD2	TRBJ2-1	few	TGTGCCAGCAGTGGCCTAGCGGGAGGGTACAATGAGCAGTTCTTC	CASSGLAGGYNEQFF
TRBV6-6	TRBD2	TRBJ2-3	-	TGTGCCAGCATCCTACTAGCGGGAGGAACAGATACGCAGTATTTT	CASILLAGGTDTQYF
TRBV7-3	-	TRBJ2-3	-	TGTGCCAGCAGCGACAACACAGATACGCAGTATTTT	CASSDNTDTQYF
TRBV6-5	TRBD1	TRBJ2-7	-	TGTGCCAGCAGTTACTCCTGGGACAGTGACTACGAGCAGTACTTC	CASSYSWDSDYEQYF
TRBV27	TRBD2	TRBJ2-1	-	TGTGCCAGCAGTTTGGGACTAGCGCGGAGAGGGGTCGGGAGTGAGCAGTTCTTC	CASSLGLARRGVGSEQFF
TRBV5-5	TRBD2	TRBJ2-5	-	TGTGCCAGCAGCTTCTGGGGAGGCGGAAGCGGGAGAGCCCAAGAGACCCAGTACTTC	CASSFWGGGSGRAQETQYF
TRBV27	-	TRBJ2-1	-	TGTGCCAGCAGTGCAAGGGCGGGGCCACTCTACAATGAGCAGTTCTTC	CASSARAGPLYNEQFF